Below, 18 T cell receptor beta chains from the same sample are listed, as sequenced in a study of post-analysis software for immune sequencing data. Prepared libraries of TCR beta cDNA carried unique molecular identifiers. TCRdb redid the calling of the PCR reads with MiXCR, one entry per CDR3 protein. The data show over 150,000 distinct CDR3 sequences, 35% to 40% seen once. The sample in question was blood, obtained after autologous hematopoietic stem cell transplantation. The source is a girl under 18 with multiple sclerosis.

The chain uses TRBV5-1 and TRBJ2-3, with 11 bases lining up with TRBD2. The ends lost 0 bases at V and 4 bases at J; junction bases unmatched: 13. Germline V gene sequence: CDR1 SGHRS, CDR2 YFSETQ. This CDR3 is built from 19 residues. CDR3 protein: CASSLATSGNRWAADTQYF. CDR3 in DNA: TGCGCCAGCAGCTTGGCGACTAGCGGGAATAGGTGGGCAGCAGATACGCAGTATTTT.

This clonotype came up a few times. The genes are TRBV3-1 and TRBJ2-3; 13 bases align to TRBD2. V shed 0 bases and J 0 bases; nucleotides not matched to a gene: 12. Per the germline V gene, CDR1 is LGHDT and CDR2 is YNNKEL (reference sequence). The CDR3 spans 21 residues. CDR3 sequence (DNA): TGTGCCAGCAGCCAAGAAATTGAGGGACTAGCGGGGAACCCTAGCACAGATACGCAGTATTTT. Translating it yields CASSQEIEGLAGNPSTDTQYF.

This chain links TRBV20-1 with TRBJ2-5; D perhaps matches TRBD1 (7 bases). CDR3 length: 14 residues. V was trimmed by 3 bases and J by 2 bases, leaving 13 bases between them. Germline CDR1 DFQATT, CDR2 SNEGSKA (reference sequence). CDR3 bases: TGCAGTGCTAGGCAGGGGGACTCGCAAGAGACCCAGTACTTC. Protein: CSARQGDSQETQYF.

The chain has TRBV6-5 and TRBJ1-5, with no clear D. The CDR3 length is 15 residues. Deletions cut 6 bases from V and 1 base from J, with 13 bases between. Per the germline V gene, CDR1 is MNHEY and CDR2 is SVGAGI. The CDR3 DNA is TGTGCCAGCAGACTCGGGCAGCAAAGCAATCAGCCCCAGCATTTT. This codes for CASRLGQQSNQPQHF.

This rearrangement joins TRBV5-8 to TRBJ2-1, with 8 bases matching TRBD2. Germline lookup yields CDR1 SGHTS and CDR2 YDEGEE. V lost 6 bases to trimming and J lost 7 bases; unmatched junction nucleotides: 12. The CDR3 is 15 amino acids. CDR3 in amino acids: CASNLSGERWNEQFF. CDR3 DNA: TGTGCCAGCAACCTTAGCGGGGAGAGGTGGAATGAGCAGTTCTTC. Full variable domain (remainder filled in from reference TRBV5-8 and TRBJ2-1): EAGVTQSPTHLIKTRGQQATLRCSPISGHTSVYWYQQALGLGLQFLLWYDEGEERNRGNFPPRFSGRQFPNYSSELNVNALELEDSALYLCASNLSGERWNEQFFGPGTRLTVL.

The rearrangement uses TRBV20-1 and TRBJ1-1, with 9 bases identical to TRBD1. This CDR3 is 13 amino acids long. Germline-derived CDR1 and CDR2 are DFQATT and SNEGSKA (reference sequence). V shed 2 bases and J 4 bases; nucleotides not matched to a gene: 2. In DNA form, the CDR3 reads TGCAGTGCTAGATCGGACAGGGGCACTGAAGCTTTCTTT. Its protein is CSARSDRGTEAFF.

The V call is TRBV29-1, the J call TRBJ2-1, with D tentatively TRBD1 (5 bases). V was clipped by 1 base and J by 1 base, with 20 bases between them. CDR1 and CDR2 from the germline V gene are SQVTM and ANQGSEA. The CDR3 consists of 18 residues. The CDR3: CSVEGAFVRGGSYNEQFF. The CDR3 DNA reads TGCAGCGTTGAAGGGGCTTTCGTTAGGGGTGGGTCCTACAATGAGCAGTTCTTC.

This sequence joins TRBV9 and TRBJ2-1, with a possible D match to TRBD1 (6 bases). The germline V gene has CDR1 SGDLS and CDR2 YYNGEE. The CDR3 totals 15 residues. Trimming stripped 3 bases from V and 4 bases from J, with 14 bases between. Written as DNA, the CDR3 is TGTGCCAGCAGCGGGGGGCTATATCCTTACAATGAGCAGTTCTTC. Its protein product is CASSGGLYPYNEQFF.

The CDR3 loop is CAWKTSGSVNEQFF. The CDR3 DNA reads TGTGCCTGGAAAACTAGCGGGAGTGTCAATGAGCAGTTCTTC. The chain carries TRBV30 and TRBJ2-1, with 11 bases aligning to TRBD2. The CDR3 length is 14 residues. V lost 4 bases to trimming and J lost 6 bases; unmatched junction nucleotides: 5. The germline gives CDR1 GTSNPN, CDR2 SVGIG (reference sequence).

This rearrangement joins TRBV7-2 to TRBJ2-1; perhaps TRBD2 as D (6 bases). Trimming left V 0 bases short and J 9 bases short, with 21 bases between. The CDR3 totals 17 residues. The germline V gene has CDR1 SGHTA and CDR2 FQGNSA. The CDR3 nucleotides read TGTACCAGCAGCTTAGCGCCCCTAGCGCAATGGCAGGGTGAGCAGTTCTTC. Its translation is CTSSLAPLAQWQGEQFF.

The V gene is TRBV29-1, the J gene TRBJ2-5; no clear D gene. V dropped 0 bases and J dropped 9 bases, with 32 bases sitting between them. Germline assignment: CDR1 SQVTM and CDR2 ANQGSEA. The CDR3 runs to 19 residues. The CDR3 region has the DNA TGCAGCGTTGAAGATTTGAGCCACGGCACAGCCTCTCGATCAAAGCCCCAGTACTTC. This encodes CSVEDLSHGTASRSKPQYF.

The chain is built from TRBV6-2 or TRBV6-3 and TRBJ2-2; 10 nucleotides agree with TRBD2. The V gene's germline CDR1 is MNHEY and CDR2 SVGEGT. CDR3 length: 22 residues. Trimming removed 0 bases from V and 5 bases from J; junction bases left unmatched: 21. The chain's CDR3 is CASSYSPTAGGLISVETGELFF. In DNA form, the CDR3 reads TGTGCCAGCAGTTACTCCCCCACAGCGGGAGGGCTTATTTCGGTTGAGACCGGGGAGCTGTTTTTT.

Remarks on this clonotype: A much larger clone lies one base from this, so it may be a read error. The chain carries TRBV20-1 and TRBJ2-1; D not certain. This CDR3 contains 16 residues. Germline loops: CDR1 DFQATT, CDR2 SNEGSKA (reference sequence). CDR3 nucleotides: TGCAGTGCTAGAGACGCGGCTCCCAGCTCCCACAATGAGCAGTTCTTC. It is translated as CSARDAAPSSHNEQFF.

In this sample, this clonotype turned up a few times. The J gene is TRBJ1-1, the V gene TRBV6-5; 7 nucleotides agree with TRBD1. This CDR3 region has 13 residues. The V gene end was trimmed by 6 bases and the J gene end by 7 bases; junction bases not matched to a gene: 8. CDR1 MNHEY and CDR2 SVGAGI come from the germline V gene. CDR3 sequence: CASSYGTAVEAFF. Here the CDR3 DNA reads TGTGCCAGCAGCTACGGGACAGCAGTTGAAGCTTTCTTT.

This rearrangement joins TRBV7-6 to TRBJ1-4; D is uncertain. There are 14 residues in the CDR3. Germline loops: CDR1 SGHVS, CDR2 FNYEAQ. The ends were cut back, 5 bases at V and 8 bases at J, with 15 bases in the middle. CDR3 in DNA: TGTGCCAGCAGCGCTGGTGTGGGTGGCGAAAAACTGTTTTTT. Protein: CASSAGVGGEKLFF.

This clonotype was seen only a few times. The CDR3, as DNA: TGCGCCAGCAGCTTGGCCAATCTGGGCAGCTACGAGCAGTACTTC. Translating gives CASSLANLGSYEQYF. The gene calls are TRBV5-1 and TRBJ2-7, with unresolved D. Trimming cost V 0 bases and J 3 bases, with 13 bases left between them. The germline V gene has CDR1 SGHRS and CDR2 YFSETQ. CDR3 length: 15 amino acids.

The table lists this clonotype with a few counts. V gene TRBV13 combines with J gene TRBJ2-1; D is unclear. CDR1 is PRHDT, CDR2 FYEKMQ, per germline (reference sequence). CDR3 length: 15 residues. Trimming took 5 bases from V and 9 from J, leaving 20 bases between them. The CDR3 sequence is CASSPEDGFVGEQFF. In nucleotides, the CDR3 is TGTGCCAGCAGCCCCGAAGACGGGTTTGTCGGTGAGCAGTTCTTC.

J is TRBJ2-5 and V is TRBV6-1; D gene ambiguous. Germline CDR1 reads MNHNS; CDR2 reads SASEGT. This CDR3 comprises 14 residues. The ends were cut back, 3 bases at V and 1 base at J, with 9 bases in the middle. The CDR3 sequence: CASSDGNPQETQYF. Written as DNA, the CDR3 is TGTGCCAGCAGTGATGGTAACCCCCAAGAGACCCAGTACTTC.